This TCR beta chain was recorded in a study of blood T cell repertoires in COVID-19. Study overall: Acute-phase and convalescent COVID-19 samples originated in the United States, Italy and Spain.

Assay: immunoSEQ multiplex PCR; the TCRdb copy retains only in-frame clones and omits some. The repertoire holds some 250,000 clones, around 90% seen once, with approximately 5.3% in the top ten. Per the germline V gene, CDR1 is LGHDT and CDR2 is YNNKEL (reference sequence). The ends were cut back, 4 bases at V and 4 bases at J, with 14 bases in the middle. The CDR3 extends over 14 amino acids. Source material: peripheral blood. The chain is built from TRBV3-1 (or the pseudogene TRBV3-2) and TRBJ2-7; TRBD2 might be the D (6 bases). The TCR comes from a woman aged 55-70 years with COVID-19, enrolled during active disease. The CDR3 spells CASSLPGGPYEQYF. CDR3 DNA sequence: TGTGCCAGCAGCCTTCCTGGAGGGCCATACGAGCAGTACTTC.